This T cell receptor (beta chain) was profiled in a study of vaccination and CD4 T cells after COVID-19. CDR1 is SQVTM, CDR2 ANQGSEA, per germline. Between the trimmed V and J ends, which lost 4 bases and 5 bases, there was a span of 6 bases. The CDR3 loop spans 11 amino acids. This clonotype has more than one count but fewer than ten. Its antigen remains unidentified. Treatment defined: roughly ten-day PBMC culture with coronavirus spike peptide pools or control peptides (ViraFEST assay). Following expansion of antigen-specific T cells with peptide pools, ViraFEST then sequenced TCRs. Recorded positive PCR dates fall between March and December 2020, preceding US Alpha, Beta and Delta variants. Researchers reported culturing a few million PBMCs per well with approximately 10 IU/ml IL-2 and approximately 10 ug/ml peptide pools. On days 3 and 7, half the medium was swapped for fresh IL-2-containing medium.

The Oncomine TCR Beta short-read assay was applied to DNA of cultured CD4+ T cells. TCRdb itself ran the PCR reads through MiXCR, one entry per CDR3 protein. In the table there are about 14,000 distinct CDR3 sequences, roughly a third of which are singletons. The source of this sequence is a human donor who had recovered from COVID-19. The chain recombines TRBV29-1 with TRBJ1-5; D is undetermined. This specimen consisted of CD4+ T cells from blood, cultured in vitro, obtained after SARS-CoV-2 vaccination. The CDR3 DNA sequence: TGCAGCGTTGGCGGAGATCAGCCCCAGCATTTT. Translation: CSVGGDQPQHF. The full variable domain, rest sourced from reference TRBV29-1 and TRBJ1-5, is SAVISQKPSRDICQRGTSLTIQCQVDSQVTMMFWYRQQPGQSLTLIATANQGSEATYESGFVIDKFPISRPNLTFSTLTVSNMSPEDSSIYLCSVGGDQPQHFGDGTRLSIL.